This T cell receptor beta chain was obtained from a study of Ad26.COV2.S vaccination and SARS-CoV-2 variants. The overall study: Donor was assigned to the Ad26.COV2.S arm of trial COV1001.

A note on this clone: Its antigen is still unknown.

Specified treatment: approximately 18 received Ad26.COV2.S at low or high dose, single or two shots; roughly five received placebo; per-sample allocation not given. Specimen acquisition occurred on day 63 following the initial vaccine or placebo injection. Study conclusions and caveats: Total responses of T cells may have been underestimated by the analyses of TCR breadth and depth.

TCRdb's table, derived via immunoSEQ multiplex PCR, lists solely in-frame clones and lacks some. The repertoire holds about 370,000 clones, with around 89% as singletons. Sequenced here: peripheral blood, sampled in a trial of Ad26.COV2.S vaccine versus placebo. This receptor was taken from a person aged 18 to 65 who received the Ad26.COV2.S COVID-19 vaccine or a placebo.

In DNA form, the CDR3 reads TGCGCCAGCAGCTGGGGGGACGGTGAAAACATTCAGTACTTC. This translates into CASSWGDGENIQYF. The chain links TRBV5-1 to TRBJ2-4, with a possible D match to TRBD2 (6 bases). V was clipped by 3 bases and J by 5 bases, with 12 bases between them. This CDR3 comprises 14 residues. The germline gives CDR1 SGHRS, CDR2 YFSETQ.